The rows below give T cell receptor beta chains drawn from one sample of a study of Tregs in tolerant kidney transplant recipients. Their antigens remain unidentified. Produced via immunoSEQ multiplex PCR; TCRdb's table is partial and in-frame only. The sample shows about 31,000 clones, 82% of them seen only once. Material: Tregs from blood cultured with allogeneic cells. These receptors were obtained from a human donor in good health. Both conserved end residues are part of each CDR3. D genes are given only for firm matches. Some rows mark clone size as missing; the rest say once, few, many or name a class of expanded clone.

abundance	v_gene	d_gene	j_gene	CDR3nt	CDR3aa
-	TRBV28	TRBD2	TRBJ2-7	TGTGCCAGCAGTTCGGCTAGCGGGAGGTGGGGCTACGAGCAGTACTTC	CASSSASGRWGYEQYF
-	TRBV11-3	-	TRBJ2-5	TGTGCCAGCAGCTCGGGGCCCCAAGAGACCCAGTACTTC	CASSSGPQETQYF
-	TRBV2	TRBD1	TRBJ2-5	TGTGCCAGCAGCCAGGGGGTAGTAGAGACCCAGTACTTC	CASSQGVVETQYF
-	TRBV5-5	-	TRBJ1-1	TGTGCCAGCAGCCCCCAAGTGTTTGGCACTGAAGCTTTCTTT	CASSPQVFGTEAFF
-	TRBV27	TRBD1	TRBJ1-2	TGTGCCAGCAGGAGACAGGGTTTCGGAGGCTACACCTTC	CASRRQGFGGYTF
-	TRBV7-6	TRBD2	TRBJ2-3	TGTGCCAGCAGCTTAGGTGGGCTAGCGGGAGCCCCAGATACGCAGTATTTT	CASSLGGLAGAPDTQYF
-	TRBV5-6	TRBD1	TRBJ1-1	TGTGCCAGCAGCTTGGCAGGGGGCGCGGGCACTGAAGCTTTCTTT	CASSLAGGAGTEAFF
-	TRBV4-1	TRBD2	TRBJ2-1	TGCGCCAGCAGCTCGACATTCCTAGCGGGGGGTTCATTTGAGCAGTTCTTC	CASSSTFLAGGSFEQFF
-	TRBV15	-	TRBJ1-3	TGTGCCACCAGCAGAGAGGGTACGGCTGGAAACACCATATATTTT	CATSREGTAGNTIYF
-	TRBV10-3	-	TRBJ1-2	TGTGCCATCAGAGGACGGGATGGCTACACCTTC	CAIRGRDGYTF
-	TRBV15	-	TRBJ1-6	TGTGCCACCAGGCAAACTCAGGGAACCAATTCACCCCTCCACTTT	CATRQTQGTNSPLHF
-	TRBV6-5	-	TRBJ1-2	TGTGCCAGCAGTCACGGGACACTTGGCCCCTATGGCTACACCTTC	CASSHGTLGPYGYTF
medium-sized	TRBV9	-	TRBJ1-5	TGTGCCAGCAGTTTGACTCCGAATCAGCCCCAGCATTTT	CASSLTPNQPQHF
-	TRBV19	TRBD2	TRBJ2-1	TGTGCCAGTAGTATTATAGGCGGGAGAGGTGAGCAGTTCTTC	CASSIIGGRGEQFF
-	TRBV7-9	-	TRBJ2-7	TGTGCCAGCAGCTTAACTACCTACGAGCAGTACTTC	CASSLTTYEQYF
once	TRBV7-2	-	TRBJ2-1	TGTGCCAGCAGCCCGGTTAGCTCCTACAATGAGCAGTTCTTC	CASSPVSSYNEQFF
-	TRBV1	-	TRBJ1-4	TGCACCAGCAGCCAAGAAGGGAAGGACAGGGGGCTCGAATCCCATAATGAAAAACTGTTTTTT	CTSSQEGKDRGLESHNEKLFF
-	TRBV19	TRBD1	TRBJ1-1	TGTGCCAGTAGTATAACTTCAGGGGGGGGCACTGAAGCTTTCTTT	CASSITSGGGTEAFF
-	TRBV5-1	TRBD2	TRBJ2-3	TGCGCCAGCAGCCAGACTAGCGAGACCCTGGCGAATACGCAGTATTTT	CASSQTSETLANTQYF
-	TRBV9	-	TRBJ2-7	TGTGCCAGCAGCGTAGGGGGAGAGCAGTACTTC	CASSVGGEQYF
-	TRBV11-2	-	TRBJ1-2	TGTGCCAGCAGTCGCGGGCCGATGTATGGCTACACCTTC	CASSRGPMYGYTF
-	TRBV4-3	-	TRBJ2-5	TGCGCCAGCAGCCAAGGGCGAGGGCCGGGAGAGACCCAGTACTTC	CASSQGRGPGETQYF
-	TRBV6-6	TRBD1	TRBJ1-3	TGTGCCACCAAAGACAGGGAGGTCCTCTCTGGAAACACCATATATTTT	CATKDREVLSGNTIYF
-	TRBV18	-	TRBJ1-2	TGTGCCAGCTCACCAGGGGCGGACCCACATTATGGCTACACCTTC	CASSPGADPHYGYTF
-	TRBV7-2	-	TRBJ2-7	TGTGCCAGCAGCTTGGCCCACTCAGCGGCCTACTACGAGCAGTACTTC	CASSLAHSAAYYEQYF
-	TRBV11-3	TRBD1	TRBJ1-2	TGTGCCAGCAGCCTCTCCTCGACAGGGGAGTATGGCTACACCTTC	CASSLSSTGEYGYTF
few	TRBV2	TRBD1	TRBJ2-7	TGTGCCACCAGGGACAGTATGGGGGAGCAGTACTTC	CATRDSMGEQYF
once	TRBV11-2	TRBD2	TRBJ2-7	TGTGCCAGCAGCTTGATACTAGCGAAGCCCCTCTACGAGCAGTACTTC	CASSLILAKPLYEQYF
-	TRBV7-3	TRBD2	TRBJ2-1	TGTGCCAGCAGCCCCCTAGCGGGAGCGGAGCCGTTCTTC	CASSPLAGAEPFF
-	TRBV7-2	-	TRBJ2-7	TGTGCCAGCAGCTTAGCGGCCGAACGGTACGAGCAGTACTTC	CASSLAAERYEQYF
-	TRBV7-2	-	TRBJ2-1	TGTGCCAGCAGCCGCGGGCCTGCCCGAGAAGGCCATGAGCAGTTCTTC	CASSRGPAREGHEQFF
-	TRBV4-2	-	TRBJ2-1	TGTGCCAGCAGCCAAGGATTGGACACCGAGGTGCGTGGGGATGAGCAGTTCTTC	CASSQGLDTEVRGDEQFF
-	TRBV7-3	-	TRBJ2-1	TGTGCCAGCAGCCTAACCGCCGACAGCTACAATGAGCAGTTCTTC	CASSLTADSYNEQFF
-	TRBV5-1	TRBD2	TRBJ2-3	TGCGCCAGCAGCCCCGGGGGGGTACTGTATTTT	CASSPGGVLYF
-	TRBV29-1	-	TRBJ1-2	TGCAGCGCCGATAGGGAGGGGGGCTATGGCTACACCTTC	CSADREGGYGYTF
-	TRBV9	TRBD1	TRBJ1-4	TGTGCCAGCAGCGCGGGTTGGGGACAGGACGAAAAACTGTTTTTT	CASSAGWGQDEKLFF
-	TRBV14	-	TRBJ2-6	TGTGCCAGCAGCCCCCCGAGGGGGAAAAACTCTGGGGCCAACGTCCTGACTTTC	CASSPPRGKNSGANVLTF
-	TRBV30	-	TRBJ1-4	TGTGCCTGGAGTGTATGGGGGGCCGGGGAAAAACTGTTTTTT	CAWSVWGAGEKLFF
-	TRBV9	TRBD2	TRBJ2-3	TGTGCCAGCAGCCCCCCGGGACTAGCGGGAGTCGCAGGTACGCAGTATTTT	CASSPPGLAGVAGTQYF
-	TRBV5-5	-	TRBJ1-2	TGTGCCAGCAGCCCATCCGGGTCGGGCTATGGCTACACCTTC	CASSPSGSGYGYTF
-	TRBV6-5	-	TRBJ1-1	TGTGCCAGCAGGCTGGTGCTGAACACTGAAGCTTTCTTT	CASRLVLNTEAFF
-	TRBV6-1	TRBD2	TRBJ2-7	TGTGCCAGCAGTGATCCAGCGGGAGCGACGATCCACGAGCAGTACTTC	CASSDPAGATIHEQYF
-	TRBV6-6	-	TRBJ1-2	TGTGCCAGCAGGATCGCCGGGAACTATGGCTACACCTTC	CASRIAGNYGYTF
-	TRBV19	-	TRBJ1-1	TGTGCCAGTAGTTCCCACGGGGGACACCTGAACACTGAAGCTTTCTTT	CASSSHGGHLNTEAFF
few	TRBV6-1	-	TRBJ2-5	TGTGCCAGCAGTGAGGGTCTGGGACAAGAGACCCAGTACTTC	CASSEGLGQETQYF